The rows below give T cell receptor beta chains drawn from one sample of a study of blood T cell repertoires in COVID-19. Measured with immunoSEQ multiplex PCR; TCRdb has only the in-frame clones, and not every one. The sample lists roughly 200,000 clones, roughly 89% occurring once. The sequenced sample consisted of peripheral blood. The receptors derive from a man aged 35 to 55 with acute or convalescent COVID-19. Each CDR3 is given with its conserved first and last residue. Each record gives: J gene, V gene, clone size, D gene, CDR3 DNA, CDR3 protein. A D gene is named only where the DNA matches it firmly. Size is stated for part of the rows, as once, few or many counts, or as a class when the clone is expanded.

>TRBJ1-1|TRBV27|-|-
TGTGCCAGCAGTTTCAGCGGGAACACTGAAGCTTTCTTT
CASSFSGNTEAFF
>TRBJ2-3|TRBV27|-|TRBD1
TGTGCCAGCAGTTTATCATTGGGACAGGGAGTCGCAGATACGCAGTATTTT
CASSLSLGQGVADTQYF
>TRBJ1-4|TRBV5-4|-|TRBD1
TGTGCCAGCAGCACGGAAGGGGGCACTAATGAAAAACTGTTTTTT
CASSTEGGTNEKLFF
>TRBJ2-7|TRBV6-6|-|-
TGTGCCAGCAGTTCCGTCGGGCAGGGGGGAACCTACGAGCAGTACTTC
CASSSVGQGGTYEQYF
>TRBJ1-4|TRBV15|-|TRBD1
TGTGCCACCAGCAGAGGCCCAGGACAGGCCGGGGGAAAACTGTTTTTT
CATSRGPGQAGGKLFF
>TRBJ2-1|TRBV28|-|-
TGTGCCAGCAGACCCACAGGACGAACCTACAATGAGCAGTTCTTC
CASRPTGRTYNEQFF
>TRBJ1-1|TRBV12-3/TRBV12-4|-|-
TGTGCCAGTAAAGCCACGGTGAACACTGAAGCTTTCTTT
CASKATVNTEAFF
>TRBJ2-5|TRBV15|-|-
TGTGCCACCAGCAGACACAGGGGGGGCTTGGAGACCCAGTACTTC
CATSRHRGGLETQYF
>TRBJ1-6|TRBV7-9|few|-
TGTGCCAGCAGCTTCCAGGTGGGCAATTCACCCCTCCACTTT
CASSFQVGNSPLHF
>TRBJ2-7|TRBV7-9|-|TRBD1
TGTGCCACAAAACAGGGGAACTACGAGCAGTACTTC
CATKQGNYEQYF
>TRBJ2-7|TRBV30|-|-
TGTGCCTGGAGCGGGGGCTCCTACGAGCAGTACTTC
CAWSGGSYEQYF
>TRBJ2-1|TRBV30|-|TRBD2
TGTGCCTGGACTTTAGGACTAGCGGGGGTTGGGCAGTTCTTC
CAWTLGLAGVGQFF
>TRBJ2-3|TRBV5-1|once|TRBD2
TGCGCCAGCAGCTTTGAGCCGGGACTAGCGAGGGATACGCAGTATTTT
CASSFEPGLARDTQYF
>TRBJ1-3|TRBV9|few|-
TGTGCCAGCAGCCCTTCAGGTAACTCTGGAAACACCATATATTTT
CASSPSGNSGNTIYF
>TRBJ1-5|TRBV6-1|-|-
TGTGCCAGCAGTGCGGTTGTGACGACAGGCAATCAGCCCCAGCATTTT
CASSAVVTTGNQPQHF
>TRBJ1-6|TRBV6-5|-|-
TGTGCCAGCAGGACCCCAGGGGTTAATTCACCCCTCCACTTT
CASRTPGVNSPLHF
>TRBJ2-7|TRBV19|-|-
TGTGCCAGTAGTACTTTTTCGACAGATTACGAGCAGTACTTC
CASSTFSTDYEQYF
>TRBJ2-2|TRBV7-2|-|-
TGTGCCAGCAGCTTAGACTTGACGCGGGCTGGCGGGGAGCTGTTTTTT
CASSLDLTRAGGELFF
>TRBJ2-7|TRBV15|-|TRBD1
TGTGCCACCAGCAGAGATTACTCGGGACAGGGGGGGTACGAGCAGTACTTC
CATSRDYSGQGGYEQYF
>TRBJ1-4|TRBV5-1|-|TRBD1
TGCGCCAGCAGCTTCGGGACAGGGACGAATGAAAAACTGTTTTTT
CASSFGTGTNEKLFF
>TRBJ1-5|TRBV7-8|once|-
TGTGCCAGCAGCTTAAGACCACAACGAATCGGGGGTCGGGGCAATCAGCCCCAGCATTTT
CASSLRPQRIGGRGNQPQHF
>TRBJ2-1|TRBV7-2|-|TRBD2
TGTGCCAGCAGCTACCTAGCGGGGGCGGCTTCCAATGAGCAGTTCTTC
CASSYLAGAASNEQFF
>TRBJ2-7|TRBV5-1|-|TRBD1
TGCGCCAGCAGCTTGGGGCCTACAGGGGGCTACGAGCAGTACTTC
CASSLGPTGGYEQYF
>TRBJ2-7|TRBV7-9|-|TRBD1
TGTGCCAGCAGCAAGTACGGACAGGCCTTCGAGCAGTACTTC
CASSKYGQAFEQYF
>TRBJ2-2|TRBV6-5|-|TRBD1
TGTGCCAGCAGTTACTACAGGGGGGACACCGGGGAGCTGTTTTTT
CASSYYRGDTGELFF
>TRBJ2-7|TRBV18|-|TRBD1
TGTGCCAGCTCACCACGAGACAGGGTAAAGAACGAGCAGTACTTC
CASSPRDRVKNEQYF
>TRBJ1-1|TRBV5-1|-|TRBD1
TGCGCCAGCAGCTCCTATAGACAGGGGGCGCGTAGGGCTGAAGCTTTCTTT
CASSSYRQGARRAEAFF
>TRBJ1-1|TRBV7-8|-|-
TGTGCCAGCAGCTTAGAACGCACTATCAACACTGAAGCTTTCTTT
CASSLERTINTEAFF
>TRBJ2-5|TRBV5-4|-|-
TGTGCCAGCAGCTTAACAACAGGCCCACAAGAGACCCAGTACTTC
CASSLTTGPQETQYF
>TRBJ1-5|TRBV28|-|TRBD1
TGTGCCAGCAGTCTCCGGACAGGGGGCAATCAGCCCCAGCATTTT
CASSLRTGGNQPQHF